This is a list of T cell receptor beta chains from one sample in a study of naive CD8 T cells in extremely preterm neonates. Measured with immunoSEQ multiplex PCR; TCRdb has only the in-frame clones, and not every one. Of around 7,500 clones in the sample, about 98% were seen once. The sample was naive CD8+ T cells from cord blood. The receptors stem from a newborn in good health. Both conserved end residues are part of each CDR3. D genes are given only for firm matches. Clone size is shown for a subset of rows, as once, few, many or a class of expanded clone.

abundance	v_gene	j_gene	d_gene	CDR3nt	CDR3aa
NA	TRBV7-2	TRBJ2-7	TRBD2	TGTGCCAGCAGCACGGGACTAGCGGGCTCCTACGAGCAGTACTTC	CASSTGLAGSYEQYF
NA	TRBV27	TRBJ2-3	NA	TGTGCCAGCAGTTCGACAGGACGCACAGATACGCAGTATTTT	CASSSTGRTDTQYF
NA	TRBV5-1	TRBJ2-5	NA	TGCGCCAGCAGCTTATCCGGGGGTGGAGAGACCCAGTACTTC	CASSLSGGGETQYF
NA	TRBV9	TRBJ2-5	TRBD2	TGTGCCAGCAGCGTTAGCGGGGGGGTAGCGGAGACCCAGTACTTC	CASSVSGGVAETQYF
NA	TRBV7-8	TRBJ2-7	TRBD2	TGTGCCAGCAGCCGACCCGGGACTACATCCTACGAGCAGTACTTC	CASSRPGTTSYEQYF
NA	TRBV13	TRBJ1-2	NA	TGTGCCAGCAGCTCAGGAAGGGGTGGCTACACCTTC	CASSSGRGGYTF
NA	TRBV5-8	TRBJ2-7	TRBD2	TGTGCCAGCAGTCCTAGCGGTTTCTCCTACGAGCAGTACTTC	CASSPSGFSYEQYF
NA	TRBV9	TRBJ1-2	TRBD1	TGTGCCAGCAGCTCTTCGACAGGGAAGAACTATGGCTACACCTTC	CASSSSTGKNYGYTF
NA	TRBV19	TRBJ2-7	TRBD1	TGTGCCAGTAGTATGTACAGGGGGTACGAGCAGTACTTC	CASSMYRGYEQYF
NA	TRBV27	TRBJ2-7	TRBD2	TGTGCCAGCAGTTTGACTAGCGGGGGGGCCTACGAGCAGTACTTC	CASSLTSGGAYEQYF
NA	TRBV5-4	TRBJ2-7	NA	TGTGCCAGCAGCTTGGCGCAGGATAGCTACGAGCAGTACTTC	CASSLAQDSYEQYF
once	TRBV4-1	TRBJ2-1	TRBD1	TGCGCCAGCAGCCAAGATCAACAGGGGGGCTACAATGAGCAGTTCTTC	CASSQDQQGGYNEQFF
NA	TRBV9	TRBJ2-7	TRBD2	TGTGCCAGCAGCGCCGGGACTAGCGGGGTTCTATCCTACGAGCAGTACTTC	CASSAGTSGVLSYEQYF
NA	TRBV30	TRBJ2-3	TRBD1	TGTGCCTGGAGTGGGACAGGGGCTTCCACAGATACGCAGTATTTT	CAWSGTGASTDTQYF
NA	TRBV5-4	TRBJ2-5	TRBD1	TGTGCCAGCAGTGACGGCCTACAGGGGGGACAAGGGACCCAGTACTTC	CASSDGLQGGQGTQYF
NA	TRBV7-9	TRBJ2-3	NA	TGTGCCAGCAGCGGGGACATTAGCACAGATACGCAGTATTTT	CASSGDISTDTQYF
NA	TRBV5-1	TRBJ2-2	NA	TGCGCCAGCAGCTTGGTCCAGGGGGGACTTCCTCACGGGTTGAACACCGGGGAGCTGTTTTTT	CASSLVQGGLPHGLNTGELFF
NA	TRBV6-6	TRBJ2-1	TRBD2	TGTGCCAGCAGTACTAGCGTCTATGAGCAGTTCTTC	CASSTSVYEQFF
NA	TRBV9	TRBJ2-6	NA	TGTGCCAGCAGCGCGAGAGGCGGGGCTGGGGCCAACGTCCTGACTTTC	CASSARGGAGANVLTF
NA	TRBV30	TRBJ2-7	NA	TGTGCCTGGAGCGCAGACAGCTCCTACGAGCAGTACTTC	CAWSADSSYEQYF
NA	TRBV13	TRBJ2-5	NA	TGTGCCAGTAGCTTAGGCCGCAGGGGAGGGGAAGAGACCCAGTACTTC	CASSLGRRGGEETQYF
NA	TRBV7-2	TRBJ2-2	NA	TGTGCCAGCAGCCTACTGGACAGCGGGGAGCTGTTTTTT	CASSLLDSGELFF
NA	TRBV9	TRBJ2-2	NA	TGTGCCAGCAGCGTAGGACAGACGAACACCGGGGAGCTGTTTTTT	CASSVGQTNTGELFF
NA	TRBV5-1	TRBJ2-5	TRBD2	TGCGCCAGCAGCTTGGGACTAGCGGGGGAGGAGACCCAGTACTTC	CASSLGLAGEETQYF
NA	TRBV30	TRBJ1-4	NA	TGTGCCAGCGAGGCGGGGGAGAGTGAAAAACTGTTTTTT	CASEAGESEKLFF
once	TRBV27	TRBJ1-6	TRBD1	TGTGCCAGCAGTTCCCTAGGACTGGGACAGGGCTTTAATTCACCCCTCCACTTT	CASSSLGLGQGFNSPLHF
NA	TRBV4-1	TRBJ2-7	NA	TGCGCCAGCAGCCAGATACAGGGCCAGCAGTACTTC	CASSQIQGQQYF
NA	TRBV6-5	TRBJ2-1	TRBD2	TGTGCCAGCAGTTCCTTAGCGGGGGGTTTCAATGAGCAGTTCTTC	CASSSLAGGFNEQFF
NA	TRBV4-1	TRBJ2-7	TRBD2	TGCGCCAGCAGCCAAGAGACTAGCGGGGGGATCTACGAGCAGTACTTC	CASSQETSGGIYEQYF
once	TRBV23-1	TRBJ2-7	NA	TGCGCCAGCAGTCATCGTTGCAGCTCCTACGAGCAGTACTTC	CASSHRCSSYEQYF
NA	TRBV19	TRBJ2-1	NA	TGTGCCAGTAGTATTCCGACTGTCAATGAGCAGTTCTTC	CASSIPTVNEQFF
NA	TRBV4-2	TRBJ1-1	NA	TGTGCCAGCAGGATGACAGGCGGAAACACTGAAGCTTTCTTT	CASRMTGGNTEAFF
NA	TRBV12-5	TRBJ1-5	NA	TGTGCTAGTGGTTTCTCCACTACATCGGAACATCAGCCCCAGCATTTT	CASGFSTTSEHQPQHF
NA	TRBV9	TRBJ2-1	TRBD2	TGTGCCAGCAGCCCGAGCGGGGGGCCGGGAAATGAGCAGTTCTTC	CASSPSGGPGNEQFF
NA	TRBV9	TRBJ2-1	NA	TGTGCCAGCAGCGGAAGATACGCGAGTGAGCAGTTCTTC	CASSGRYASEQFF
once	TRBV5-4	TRBJ2-7	TRBD1	TGTGCCAGCAGCTTGGGGACAGGGGGCTACGAGCAGTACTTC	CASSLGTGGYEQYF
NA	TRBV5-6	TRBJ1-2	TRBD1	TGTGCCAGCAGGGGGACAGGGCCGAGCTACACCTTC	CASRGTGPSYTF
NA	TRBV6-7	TRBJ2-2	TRBD1	TGTGCCAGCAGCTTCCCGGGACAGATCAACACCGGGGAGCTGTTTTTT	CASSFPGQINTGELFF
NA	TRBV12-5	TRBJ1-1	NA	TGTGCTAGTGGGGAGGGGAACACTGAAGCTTTCTTT	CASGEGNTEAFF
NA	TRBV7-2	TRBJ1-2	NA	TGTGCCAGCAGCTTCTCGGACTATGGCTATGGCTACACCTTC	CASSFSDYGYGYTF